The 29 T cell receptor beta chains reported below all come from one sample, sequenced in a study of T cells in localized non-small cell lung cancer. Repertoires were generated with immunoSEQ multiplex PCR, while TCRdb's copy carries only in-frame clones and drops some. The data contain 2,500 to 3,000 clones, 28% of them singletons. Here the sequenced sample was lung tumor tissue, taken before any cancer treatment. The receptor set was obtained from a female donor aged 60 or older with stage I lung adenocarcinoma.

This clone was seen just once. This chain connects TRBV4-1 to TRBJ2-1; 12 bases agree with TRBD2. There are 17 residues in the CDR3. Germline assignment: CDR1 MGHRA and CDR2 YSYEKL. With 0 bases clipped from V and 9 bases from J, the junction kept 9 bases outside the gene matches. In DNA form, the CDR3 reads TGCGCCAGCAGCCAAGATCTAGGACTAGCGGGACGACGTGAGCAGTTCTTC. It translates to CASSQDLGLAGRREQFF.

This clone qualifies as medium-sized. The CDR3: CASSLLAGGNEQFF. The DNA for the CDR3 is TGTGCCAGCAGTTTACTAGCGGGAGGGAATGAGCAGTTCTTC. This chain connects TRBV9 to TRBJ2-1, with 13 positions matching TRBD2. V dropped 5 bases and J dropped 7; count of bases not matched to a gene: 3. The germline CDR1 and CDR2 sequences are SGDLS and YYNGEE. This CDR3 has 14 residues.

This clone has a handful of counts. The chain couples TRBV11-3 to TRBJ1-2; D is perhaps TRBD1 (6 bases). The V and J ends lost 5 bases and 5 bases respectively, with 15 bases between them. Germline V gives CDR1 SGHNT, CDR2 YENEEA. This CDR3 spans 14 amino acids. The CDR3 sequence is CASSQLQGWYGYTF. The CDR3 DNA sequence: TGTGCCAGCAGCCAACTACAGGGTTGGTATGGCTACACCTTC.

This clone has a handful of counts. The V and J genes are TRBV6-8 and TRBJ2-7, with D tentatively TRBD2 (5 bases). Germline V lookup: CDR1 MNHGY, CDR2 SAAAGT. Trimming removed 5 bases at V and 6 bases at J, with 20 bases between. CDR3 length: 15 residues. Written as DNA, the CDR3 is TGTGCCAGCAGTGACCTCGATGGGGTCCGGGGCGAGCAGTACTTC. Its protein is CASSDLDGVRGEQYF.

DNA for the CDR3: TGTGCCAGCAGCCTAAAGGGCCAATTGAACACTGAAGCTTTCTTT. This encodes CASSLKGQLNTEAFF. This sequence joins TRBV6-8 and TRBJ1-1; D ambiguous. The CDR3 runs 15 residues. Germline assignment: CDR1 MNHGY and CDR2 SAAAGT. V lost 6 bases, J lost 0 bases, and 14 bases lay in between.

J is TRBJ1-1 and V is TRBV5-1, with D tentatively TRBD1 (6 bases). V gave up 4 bases and J gave up 3 bases, with 13 bases separating them. CDR1 SGHRS and CDR2 YFSETQ come from the germline V gene. The CDR3 is 14 residues long. CDR3 nucleotide sequence: TGCGCCAGCAGCCCGGGGGGCCACGACACTGAAGCTTTCTTT. It yields the protein CASSPGGHDTEAFF.

V is TRBV6-8 and J is TRBJ1-2, with 9 bases matching TRBD1. The CDR3 runs to 15 residues. With V trimmed by 6 bases and J by 2 bases, 7 bases remained unmatched. The germline gives CDR1 MNHGY, CDR2 SAAAGT. CDR3: CASSPDRGGNYGYTF. The CDR3 DNA is TGTGCCAGCAGCCCGGACAGGGGCGGGAACTATGGCTACACCTTC.

The J gene is TRBJ2-6, the V gene TRBV19, with 8 bases aligning to TRBD1. The ends lost 4 bases at V and 2 bases at J; junction bases unmatched: 1. The V gene's germline CDR1 is LNHDA and CDR2 SQIVND (reference sequence). There are 15 residues in the CDR3. This chain's CDR3 is CASSTTGAGANVLTF. For the CDR3, the DNA is TGTGCCAGTAGTACGACAGGGGCTGGGGCCAACGTCCTGACTTTC.

This clone was counted only a few times. The genes are TRBV4-1 and TRBJ1-5, with 8 bases lining up with TRBD1. Unmatched junction bases numbered 7, after V lost 6 bases and J lost 0 bases. Germline CDR1 reads MGHRA; CDR2 reads YSYEKL. CDR3 length equals 16 residues. CDR3 residues: CASRDGTGHSNQPQHF. The CDR3, as DNA: TGCGCCAGCAGGGACGGGACAGGCCATAGCAATCAGCCCCAGCATTTT.

The chain has TRBV19 and TRBJ2-7, with 9 bases lining up with TRBD1. The CDR3 has 12 residues. CDR1 and CDR2 (germline): LNHDA, SQIVND (reference sequence). After removal of 6 bases from V and 5 bases from J, the junction contained 2 bases not matched to a gene. The CDR3 DNA is TGTGCCAGTAGAGGGACAGGGAACGAGCAGTACTTC. This codes for CASRGTGNEQYF.

This clone was counted only a few times. This CDR3 reads CASSPGSGEGQPQHF. The CDR3, as DNA: TGTGCCAGCTCACCAGGGTCAGGGGAGGGTCAGCCCCAGCATTTT. This chain joins TRBV18 and TRBJ1-5; D might be TRBD1 (6 bases). Germline values: CDR1 KGHSH, CDR2 LQKENI. The V and J ends lost 2 bases and 6 bases respectively, with 14 bases between them. This CDR3 has 15 amino acids.

This clone was detected a few times. The chain carries TRBV6-8 and TRBJ2-7, with 7 nucleotides matching TRBD2. Per the germline V gene, CDR1 is MNHGY and CDR2 is SAAAGT. The CDR3 spans 14 residues. The trim removed 7 bases at V and 7 bases at J, leaving 13 bases unmatched. Written as DNA, the CDR3 is TGTGCCAGCACGGGTCGGGAGGAGCTATGGGAGCAGTACTTC. This translates into CASTGREELWEQYF.

This chain joins TRBV29-1 and TRBJ1-3, with a possible D match to TRBD1 (6 bases). From germline, CDR1 is SQVTM and CDR2 ANQGSEA. V was shortened by 6 bases and J by 0 bases, with 12 bases between the two germline ends. The CDR3 covers 14 residues. In DNA, the CDR3 is TGCAGCGTGCAACAGGGATCCTCTGGAAACACCATATATTTT. Translating it yields CSVQQGSSGNTIYF.

The genes are TRBV11-3 and TRBJ2-2; 7 nucleotides agree with TRBD1. The CDR3 has 16 amino acids. J gave up 4 bases and V 1 base, and 6 bases lay outside the gene matches. Germline V gene lookup returns CDR1 SGHNT and CDR2 YENEEA. In DNA form, the CDR3 reads TGTGCCAGCAGCTTAGTGGCAGGGGGTTTCACCGGGGAGCTGTTTTTT. Amino acids: CASSLVAGGFTGELFF.

This clone was detected only a few times. This rearrangement joins TRBV11-3 to TRBJ2-7, with D hard to call. The germline gives CDR1 SGHNT, CDR2 YENEEA. V was cut by 3 bases and J by 3 bases, with 12 bases left in between. The CDR3 is 14 amino acids. The CDR3 protein is CASSLNGIHYEQYF. The CDR3 DNA reads as TGTGCCAGCAGCTTGAATGGGATACACTACGAGCAGTACTTC.

The chain carries TRBV19 and TRBJ2-1; the match to TRBD2 covers 7 bases. The CDR3 runs 14 residues. The V segment lost 5 bases and the J segment 4 bases; nucleotides outside the gene matches: 5. The germline CDR1 and CDR2 sequences are LNHDA and SQIVND (reference sequence). The CDR3 reads CASSSGTIYNEQFF. For the CDR3, the DNA is TGTGCCAGTAGTTCCGGGACTATTTACAATGAGCAGTTCTTC.

V is TRBV19 and J is TRBJ2-1, with D possibly TRBD1 on 5 matching bases. The CDR3 loop spans 12 amino acids. The germline gives CDR1 LNHDA, CDR2 SQIVND (reference sequence). Trimming removed 6 bases at V and 9 bases at J, with 12 bases between. The CDR3 nucleotides are TGTGCCAGTAGGTTAGATAGGGGTGAGCAGTTCTTC. Amino acids: CASRLDRGEQFF.

This clone was observed a handful of times. V gene TRBV18 combines with J gene TRBJ1-1; D is possibly TRBD1 (6 bases). The CDR3 has 13 amino acids. V was clipped by 5 bases and J by 5 bases, with 12 bases between them. From germline, CDR1 is KGHSH and CDR2 LQKENI. The CDR3 sequence: CASSGNRETEAFF. CDR3 sequence (DNA): TGTGCCAGCTCAGGGAACAGGGAGACTGAAGCTTTCTTT.

The V and J genes are TRBV7-6 and TRBJ2-5, with 12 bases aligning to TRBD2. The V segment lost 5 bases and the J segment 4 bases; nucleotides outside the gene matches: 17. The germline V gene encodes CDR1 SGHVS and CDR2 FNYEAQ. CDR3 size: 19 residues. The CDR3 bases are TGTGCCAGCAGCGCCGTTACGCTATCTAGCGGGAGGGCCCCAGAGACCCAGTACTTC. Protein: CASSAVTLSSGRAPETQYF. Variable domain in full (rest from reference TRBV7-6 and TRBJ2-5): GAGVSQSPRYKVTKRGQDVALRCDPISGHVSLYWYRQALGQGPEFLTYFNYEAQQDKSGLPNDRFSAERPEGSISTLTIQRTEQRDSAMYRCASSAVTLSSGRAPETQYFGPGTRLLVL.

This sequence joins TRBV11-3 and TRBJ1-2; maybe TRBD1 (5 bases). Trimming shortened V by 5 bases and J by 6 bases, and 19 bases separated the two germline ends. The CDR3 has 15 residues. From germline, CDR1 is SGHNT and CDR2 YENEEA. The CDR3 region is CASSPRTTLLNGYTF. As DNA, the CDR3 is TGTGCCAGCAGCCCTAGGACAACGTTGTTGAATGGCTACACCTTC.

This rearrangement joins TRBV14 to TRBJ1-5; TRBD1 might be the D (5 bases). V lost 2 bases and J 2 bases, leaving 10 bases between the germline ends. The CDR3 loop spans 15 amino acids. Germline V CDR1 and CDR2: SGHDN, FVKESK. CDR3 region: CASSQQGPGNQPQHF. In DNA, the CDR3 is TGTGCCAGCAGCCAACAGGGTCCGGGCAATCAGCCCCAGCATTTT.

A few counts support this clone. The CDR3, as DNA: TGTGCCAGCAGCCATCTTATAACCACGACTGAAGCTTTCTTT. Amino acids: CASSHLITTTEAFF. The gene calls are TRBV14 and TRBJ1-1; no definite D call. The length of the CDR3 is 14 residues. Trimming removed 3 bases at V and 5 bases at J, with 13 bases between. Germline CDR1 and CDR2: SGHDN and FVKESK.

This clone is deemed medium-sized. The chain is built from TRBV4-1 and TRBJ1-5; perhaps TRBD1 as D (6 bases). CDR1 MGHRA and CDR2 YSYEKL come from the germline V gene. The CDR3 length is 16 residues. V lost 0 bases and J 5 bases, leaving 14 bases between the germline ends. CDR3: CASSQDFRGGYQPQHF. For the CDR3, the DNA is TGCGCCAGCAGCCAAGATTTCAGGGGCGGGTATCAGCCCCAGCATTTT.

This chain connects TRBV9 to TRBJ2-1; D might be TRBD2 (5 bases). This CDR3 is built from 14 residues. Germline CDR1 and CDR2: SGDLS and YYNGEE. V gave up 5 bases and J gave up 7 bases, with 16 bases separating them. The CDR3 nucleotides read TGTGCCAGCAGTGCGCAAGCGGAATCGAATGAGCAGTTCTTC. Its translation is CASSAQAESNEQFF. The complete variable domain, with remaining parts taken from reference TRBV9 and TRBJ2-1, reads DSGVTQTPKHLITATGQRVTLRCSPRSGDLSVYWYQQSLDQGLQFLIQYYNGEERAKGNILERFSAQQFPDLHSELNLSSLELGDSALYFCASSAQAESNEQFFGPGTRLTVL.

The chain recombines TRBV5-1 with TRBJ1-2; tentatively, D is TRBD1 (5 bases). Trimming shortened V by 4 bases and J by 8 bases, and 18 bases separated the two germline ends. The CDR3 contains 14 residues. Germline lookup yields CDR1 SGHRS and CDR2 YFSETQ. The CDR3 DNA sequence: TGCGCCAGCAGCACCGGGGACCCTAGTGGCGGCTACACCTTC. Translating gives CASSTGDPSGGYTF.

The chain recombines TRBV6-8 with TRBJ2-2; the D gene is possibly TRBD1 (5 bases). This CDR3 is built from 15 residues. Trimming left V 5 bases short and J 4 bases short, with 14 bases between. Germline CDR1 is MNHGY and CDR2 is SAAAGT. The CDR3 DNA sequence: TGTGCCAGCAGTGCCCAGACAGCTTCCACCGGGGAGCTGTTTTTT. It yields the protein CASSAQTASTGELFF.

By sample share, this clone is medium-sized. The chain uses TRBV11-3 and TRBJ2-5; perhaps TRBD2 as D (5 bases). The V gene's germline CDR1 is SGHNT and CDR2 YENEEA. The CDR3 loop spans 16 amino acids. V was pared by 1 base and J by 2 bases, with 14 bases between. Written as DNA, the CDR3 is TGTGCCAGCAGCTTAGGGGTGGGAGTGGGTCAAGAGACCCAGTACTTC. Translated: CASSLGVGVGQETQYF.

This clone is deemed medium-sized. This chain joins TRBV11-3 and TRBJ1-2, with a possible D match to TRBD1 (6 bases). Germline lookup yields CDR1 SGHNT and CDR2 YENEEA. CDR3 length: 14 residues. Trimming pared 5 bases from V and 0 bases from J, leaving 10 bases between. CDR3 bases: TGTGCCAGCAGCGGAGGGGGGACTAACTATGGCTACACCTTC. Residues: CASSGGGTNYGYTF. The entire variable domain, with the rest obtained from reference TRBV11-3 and TRBJ1-2, is as follows: EAGVVQSPRYKIIEKKQPVAFWCNPISGHNTLYWYLQNLGQGPELLIRYENEEAVDDSQLPKDRFSAERLKGVDSTLKIQPAELGDSAVYLCASSGGGTNYGYTFGSGTRLTVV.

As for this clone: At one boundary the junction diverges from the germline segment, which might be a read error. The gene calls are TRBV19 and TRBJ1-1; weak D call: TRBD1 (5 bases). Germline V CDR1 and CDR2: LNHDA, SQIVND (reference sequence). The CDR3 sequence is 14 residues long. The CDR3 reads CASTIGQTNTEAFF. The CDR3 DNA reads TGTGCCAGTACTATAGGACAAACCAACACTGAAGCTTTCTTT.